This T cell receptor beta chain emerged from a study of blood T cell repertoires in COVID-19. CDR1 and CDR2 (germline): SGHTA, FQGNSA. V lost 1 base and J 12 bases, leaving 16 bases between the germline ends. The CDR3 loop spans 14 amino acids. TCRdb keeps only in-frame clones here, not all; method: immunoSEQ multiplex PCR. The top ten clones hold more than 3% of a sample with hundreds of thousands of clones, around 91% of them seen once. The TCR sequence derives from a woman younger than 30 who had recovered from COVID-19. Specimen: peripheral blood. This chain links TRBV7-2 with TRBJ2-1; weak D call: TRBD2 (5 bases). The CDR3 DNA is TGTGCCAGCAGCTTAGAGCGTTCGGGATGGGGGCAGTTCTTC. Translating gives CASSLERSGWGQFF.